This entry is about one T cell receptor (beta chain). Trimming cost V 8 bases and J 1 base, with 17 bases left between them. The CDR3 is made up of 15 amino acids. Germline assignment: CDR1 MNHNS and CDR2 SASEGT. Sequenced by immunoSEQ multiplex PCR; TCRdb stores in-frame clones only, minus some. Of about 40,000 clones detected, 85% to 95% appear once; the ten largest clones hold 0.7% to 1%. The sample comes from a study of T cell changes during pregnancy in multiple sclerosis. This chain joins TRBV6-1 and TRBJ1-1; a possible D gene is TRBD1 (6 bases). The clonotype comes from a female donor with multiple sclerosis, enrolled in a pregnancy study. The input for sequencing was CD4+ T cells from peripheral blood mononuclear cells, taken before pregnancy. CDR3 in amino acids: CASFVGQTPNTEAFF. In nucleotides, the CDR3 is TGTGCCAGCTTCGTAGGACAGACCCCGAACACTGAAGCTTTCTTT.